The rows below give T cell receptor beta chains drawn from one sample of a study of T cells in Graves' hyperthyroidism and ophthalmopathy. Each CDR3 protein is one row after TCRdb ran MiXCR on the multiplex PCR reads. The sample shows under 450,000 distinct CDR3 sequences, roughly 14% of them seen only once. The sequencing input was blood. These receptors were taken from a woman younger than 30 with Graves' hyperthyroidism. Each CDR3 is given with its conserved first and last residue. Fields, in order: clone size, V gene, CDR3 protein. A row's size may be missing; if present it is once, few, many or a size class.

size: many
V: TRBV20-1
CDR3: CSATSRGTLESNQPQHF

size: many
V: TRBV11-2
CDR3: CASSLGAPVDTQYF

size: many
V: TRBV7-6
CDR3: CASSLVSSGSASTDTQYF

size: -
V: TRBV20-1
CDR3: CSARILSGLYNEQFF

size: few
V: TRBV7-9
CDR3: CASSSTAGRNSYEQYF

size: many
V: TRBV27
CDR3: CASSFTGLAGEWVSYEQYF

size: many
V: TRBV7-2
CDR3: CASSFGRTTEAFF

size: many
V: TRBV6-5
CDR3: CASSPDRTNQPQHF

size: many
V: TRBV7-8
CDR3: CASSPRAGGGGSYNEQFF

size: many
V: TRBV11-1
CDR3: CASSSNRGSEQYF

size: few
V: TRBV28
CDR3: CASSPWGRGSGNTIYF

size: few
V: TRBV19
CDR3: CASSKWTSGRVMTDTQYF

size: many
V: TRBV6-4
CDR3: CASSEGQGSTDTQYF

size: -
V: TRBV9
CDR3: CASNSGTSPTDTQYF

size: -
V: TRBV2
CDR3: CASMVRAVTDTQYF

size: many
V: TRBV5-1
CDR3: CASSLDGDSYNEQFF

size: few
V: TRBV15
CDR3: CATSLTIGDNQPQHF

size: few
V: TRBV19
CDR3: CASTPMAGGPYEQYF

size: few
V: TRBV11-3
CDR3: CASSLEGANGELFF

size: many
V: TRBV28
CDR3: CASSSPRGVGTDTQYF

size: -
V: TRBV12-3/TRBV12-4
CDR3: CASSSQWGEKVEQYF

size: many
V: TRBV10-3
CDR3: CAISGSGSGDTDTQYF

size: few
V: TRBV24-1
CDR3: CATSDPGTGFGANVLTF

size: many
V: TRBV11-3
CDR3: CASSPGLAGAAPDTQYF

size: many
V: TRBV6-1
CDR3: CASRTDTKRSYEQYF

size: many
V: TRBV11-1
CDR3: CASSLMRTGGTDTQYF

size: few
V: TRBV7-2
CDR3: CASSLARGREGNTEAFF

size: -
V: TRBV19
CDR3: CASSITGVRNQPQHF

size: many
V: TRBV12-5
CDR3: CASSSGQGQETQYF

size: -
V: TRBV10-2
CDR3: CASSKVFYEQYF

size: -
V: TRBV24-1
CDR3: CATSNNGGANTGELFF

size: -
V: TRBV13
CDR3: CASSLTSITTDTQYF

size: many
V: TRBV20-1
CDR3: CSAKDTDVEQYF

size: -
V: TRBV20-1
CDR3: CSAPPAGATNEKLFF

size: -
V: TRBV4-3
CDR3: CASSQDGGTWAFF

size: many
V: TRBV20-1
CDR3: CSGQRGYVEQFF

size: many
V: TRBV15
CDR3: CATSREQGETQYF

size: -
V: TRBV5-5
CDR3: CASSLFRGETQYF